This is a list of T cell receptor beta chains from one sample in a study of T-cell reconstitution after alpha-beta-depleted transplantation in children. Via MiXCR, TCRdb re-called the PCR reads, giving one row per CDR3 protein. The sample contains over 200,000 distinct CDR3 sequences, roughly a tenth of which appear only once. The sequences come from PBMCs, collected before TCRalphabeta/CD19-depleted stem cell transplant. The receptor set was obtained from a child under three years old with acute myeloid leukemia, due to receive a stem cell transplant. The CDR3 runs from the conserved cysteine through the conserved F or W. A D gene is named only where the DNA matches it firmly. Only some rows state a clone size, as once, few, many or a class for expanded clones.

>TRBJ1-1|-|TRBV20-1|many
CSARGDRLNTEAFF
TGCAGTGCTAGAGGCGACAGGCTTAACACTGAAGCTTTCTTT
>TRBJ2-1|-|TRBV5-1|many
CASTVDSPNEQFF
TGCGCCAGCACGGTGGACAGTCCCAATGAGCAGTTCTTC
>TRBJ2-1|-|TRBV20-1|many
CSASGPLKPNEQFF
TGCAGTGCTAGTGGGCCTCTAAAACCCAATGAGCAGTTCTTC
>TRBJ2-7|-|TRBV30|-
CAWSGYYEQYF
TGTGCCTGGAGTGGCTATTACGAGCAGTACTTC
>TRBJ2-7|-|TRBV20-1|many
CSAGGSGPIYEQYF
TGCAGTGCTGGGGGGTCCGGACCCATCTACGAGCAGTACTTC
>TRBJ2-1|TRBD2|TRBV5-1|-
CASSLAKLAGDPGEQFF
TGCGCCAGCAGCTTGGCAAAGCTAGCGGGAGACCCTGGGGAGCAGTTCTTC
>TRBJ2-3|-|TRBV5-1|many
CASSSGINWQEDTQYF
TGCGCCAGCAGCTCCGGAATAAACTGGCAAGAGGATACGCAGTATTTT
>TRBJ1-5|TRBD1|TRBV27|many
CASTLHRGAPQHF
TGTGCCAGCACCCTACACAGGGGAGCGCCCCAGCATTTT
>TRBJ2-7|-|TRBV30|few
CAWMEGPPREQYF
TGTGCCTGGATGGAGGGTCCCCCTAGAGAGCAGTACTTC
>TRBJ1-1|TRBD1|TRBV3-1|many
CASSPNRGWYTEAFF
TGTGCCAGCAGCCCCAACAGGGGTTGGTACACTGAAGCTTTCTTT
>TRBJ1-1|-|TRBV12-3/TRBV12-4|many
CASTPSAGNTEAFF
TGTGCCAGCACCCCATCCGCGGGGAACACTGAAGCTTTCTTT
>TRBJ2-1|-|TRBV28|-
CASSSSAGSDNEQFF
TGTGCCAGCAGCTCTTCCGCGGGATCGGACAATGAGCAGTTCTTC
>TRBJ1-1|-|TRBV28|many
CASQGNTEAFF
TGTGCCAGCCAAGGGAACACTGAAGCTTTCTTT
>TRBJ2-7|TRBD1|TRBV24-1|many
CATSDSLTGSLYEQYF
TGTGCCACCAGTGATTCCCTGACAGGGAGCCTCTACGAGCAGTACTTC
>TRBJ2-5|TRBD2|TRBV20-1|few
CSARVGLAQETQYF
TGCAGTGCTAGGGTAGGACTAGCGCAAGAGACCCAGTACTTC
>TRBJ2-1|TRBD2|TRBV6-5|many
CASSYLSGRFANEQFF
TGTGCCAGCAGTTACCTTAGCGGGAGATTCGCCAATGAGCAGTTCTTC
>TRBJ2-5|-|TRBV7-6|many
CASSLLGETQYF
TGTGCCAGCAGCTTACTAGGGGAGACCCAGTACTTC
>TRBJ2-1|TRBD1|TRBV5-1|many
CASSLEGAEYNEQFF
TGCGCCAGCAGCTTGGAGGGGGCGGAGTACAATGAGCAGTTCTTC
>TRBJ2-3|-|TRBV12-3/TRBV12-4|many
CASSLLGGGDTQYF
TGTGCCAGCAGTTTACTAGGGGGGGGAGATACGCAGTATTTT
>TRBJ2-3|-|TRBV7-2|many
CASSLAADTDTQYF
TGTGCCAGCAGCTTAGCGGCGGACACAGATACGCAGTATTTT
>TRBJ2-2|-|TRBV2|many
CASSAGVTGELFF
TGTGCCAGCAGTGCAGGGGTTACCGGGGAGCTGTTTTTT
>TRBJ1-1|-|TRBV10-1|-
CASSRGSSEAFF
TGCGCCTCCTCACGGGGTTCCTCCGAAGCTTTCTTT
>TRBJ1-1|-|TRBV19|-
CASSTDRRRMNTEAFF
TGTGCCAGTAGCACAGACAGGAGACGCATGAACACTGAAGCTTTCTTT
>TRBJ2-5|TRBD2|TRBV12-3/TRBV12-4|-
CASTVAGGTGTQYF
TGTGCCAGCACCGTAGCGGGAGGAACGGGGACCCAGTACTTC
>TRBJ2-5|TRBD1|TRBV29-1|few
CSSTTGQGWETQYF
TGCAGCTCTACTACGGGACAGGGGTGGGAGACCCAGTACTTC
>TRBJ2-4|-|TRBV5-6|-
CASSLESGREGIQYF
TGTGCCAGCAGCTTGGAATCAGGAAGAGAGGGCATTCAGTACTTC
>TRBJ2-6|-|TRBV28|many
CASSLWGISGANVLTF
TGTGCCAGCAGTTTGTGGGGGATCTCTGGGGCCAACGTCCTGACTTTC
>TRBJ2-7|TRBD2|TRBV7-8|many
CASSLLAGGLIEQYF
TGTGCCAGCAGCTTACTGGCGGGAGGTCTCATCGAGCAGTACTTC